Listed here is a single T cell receptor (beta chain). Original handling: Counts of nucleated cells, estimated from reference gene primer amplification, were obtained. Data came from immunoSEQ multiplex PCR; TCRdb stores just in-frame clones and leaves some out. V and J calls and clone size follow that table, whereas D and trimming were derived from the DNA. The sample contains about 240,000 clones, around 87% of which appear only once. This entry is derived from a study of blood T cell repertoires in COVID-19. Study details: Whether acute or convalescent, the COVID-19 samples came from the United States, Italy and Spain.

Per the germline V gene, CDR1 is SGHTA and CDR2 is FQGNSA. This CDR3 spans 15 amino acids. The V end was cut by 4 bases, the J end by 6 bases, with 16 bases between. Source material: peripheral blood. The V and J genes are TRBV7-2 and TRBJ1-5; D remains unclear. The receptor was isolated from a woman in her seventies with active or convalescent COVID-19. The CDR3 region is CASSSATPGSQPQHF. The CDR3 nucleotides are TGTGCCAGCAGCTCGGCAACACCCGGGAGTCAGCCCCAGCATTTT.